Listed below are T cell receptor beta chains from one sample, sequenced in a study of cytomegalovirus exposure and HLA in healthy donors. TCRdb's copy holds only in-frame clones and misses some; the assay was immunoSEQ multiplex PCR. The sample consists of under 150,000 clones, about 79% of them appearing once. Sequenced input: PBMCs. These receptors were obtained from a man over 45 in good health and CMV-seronegative. Both conserved end residues are part of each CDR3. A D gene is named only where the DNA matches it firmly. Expanded clones are given a class, and other clones once, few, many or no size at all.

v_call	j_call	clone_size	d_call	cdr3_nt	cdr3_aa
TRBV5-4	TRBJ1-2	-	TRBD1	TGTGCCAGCACCATTGCAGGGGGGAAAAGGGGCTACACCTTC	CASTIAGGKRGYTF
TRBV4-3	TRBJ2-7	-	TRBD2	TGCGCCAGCAGCCCCGGACTAGCGGGGAGCTCCTACGAGCAGTACTTC	CASSPGLAGSSYEQYF
TRBV7-3	TRBJ2-1	-	-	TGTGCCAGCAGCCTAACCACAGGGTCCAATGAGCAGTTCTTC	CASSLTTGSNEQFF
TRBV9	TRBJ2-1	-	-	TGTGCCAGCAGCGTAGGGAGCCCTAAGGATGAGCAGTTCTTC	CASSVGSPKDEQFF
TRBV10-2	TRBJ2-4	-	TRBD2	TGCGCCGCCACCCGGGGGGAATCAGTGTACTTC	CAATRGESVYF
TRBV30	TRBJ1-1	-	-	TGTGCCTGGAGCTATCTAGCTGAAGCTTTCTTT	CAWSYLAEAFF
TRBV9	TRBJ1-1	-	-	TGTGCCAGCAGCGTAGTTGGGGGCCTAATGAACACTGAAGCTTTCTTT	CASSVVGGLMNTEAFF
TRBV11-2	TRBJ2-3	-	-	TGTGCCAGCAGCCTAGGAGGGACAGCTCCGCAGTATTTT	CASSLGGTAPQYF
TRBV9	TRBJ1-5	-	-	TGTGCCAGCCGACGCGGGGATAGCAATCAGCCCCAGCATTTT	CASRRGDSNQPQHF
TRBV5-1	TRBJ1-2	-	-	TGCGCCAGCAGCTTGGCGGCTAACTATGGCTACACCTTC	CASSLAANYGYTF
TRBV7-9	TRBJ1-1	-	-	TGTGCCAGCTTCGAGGGTCGGAGTAACACTGAAGCTTTCTTT	CASFEGRSNTEAFF
TRBV30	TRBJ1-3	-	-	TGTGCCTGGAGTGCCCCCCTGGGGCGGGGGGGACTGAGAAACACCATATATTTT	CAWSAPLGRGGLRNTIYF
TRBV5-4	TRBJ1-4	-	-	TGTGCCAGCAGCCCGGACAGCTTTAATGAAAAACTGTTTTTT	CASSPDSFNEKLFF
TRBV9	TRBJ1-3	-	-	TGTGCCAGCAGCTTAGCCCAGGATGCCGGAAACACCATATATTTT	CASSLAQDAGNTIYF
TRBV19	TRBJ1-5	-	-	TGTGCCAGTTTTGCGGGAGGGGGAGGCAATCAGCCCCAGCATTTT	CASFAGGGGNQPQHF
TRBV6-1	TRBJ2-3	-	TRBD2	TGTGCCAGCAGGGATTCGGGACTAGGCACAGATACGCAGTATTTT	CASRDSGLGTDTQYF
TRBV5-1	TRBJ2-3	-	-	TGCGCCAGCAGCTTGGAGGGGGGGGGCCCGGATACGCAGTATTTT	CASSLEGGGPDTQYF
TRBV5-1	TRBJ2-1	-	-	TGCGCCAGCAGCTCATCCCAAAACCGGGACTCCGGCAATGAGCAGTTCTTC	CASSSSQNRDSGNEQFF
TRBV2	TRBJ1-2	-	-	TGTGTCATAAGCGGTGTTAGCAACAACTATGGCTACACCTTC	CVISGVSNNYGYTF
TRBV4-3	TRBJ1-1	-	-	TGCGCCAGCAGCCAAGATCAGGGGAACACTGAAGCTTTCTTT	CASSQDQGNTEAFF
TRBV11-3	TRBJ2-2	-	TRBD1	TGTGCCAGCAGCCGGGACAGGGGGCCGAACACCGGGGAGCTGTTTTTT	CASSRDRGPNTGELFF
TRBV6-4	TRBJ1-6	-	-	TGTGCCAGCAGGCAGGATATAAATTCACCCCTCCACTTT	CASRQDINSPLHF
TRBV2	TRBJ2-7	-	-	TGTGCCAGCGGGACACCATCCTACGAGCAGTACTTC	CASGTPSYEQYF
TRBV20-1	TRBJ1-1	-	-	TGCAGTGCTGTTCGGGAGGAAGCTTTCTTT	CSAVREEAFF
TRBV4-1	TRBJ1-5	-	TRBD1	TGCGCCAGCAGCCCCCTGGAGGGGGCGAGGCAGCCCCAGCATTTT	CASSPLEGARQPQHF
TRBV10-2	TRBJ1-2	-	TRBD1	TGCGCCAGCAGTGAGTCCCGGACAGGGGGAGTAGATGGCTACACCTTC	CASSESRTGGVDGYTF
TRBV6-5	TRBJ1-1	few	-	TGTGCCACCAGAAGGACGGGAGAGAACACTGAAGCTTTCTTT	CATRRTGENTEAFF
TRBV13	TRBJ1-2	-	-	TGTGCCAGCAGCGCGACAGGAAGGGAGTTCTATGGCTACACCTTC	CASSATGREFYGYTF
TRBV5-4	TRBJ2-1	once	-	TGTGCCAGCAGCTTTAGCGGTGGGGCCTACAATGAGCAGTTCTTC	CASSFSGGAYNEQFF
TRBV28	TRBJ1-5	-	-	TGTGCCAGCAACATACCGGGACACTTGAGCAATCAGCCCCAGCATTTT	CASNIPGHLSNQPQHF
TRBV6-5	TRBJ2-5	-	TRBD2	TGTGCCAGCAGCAGAGCGGGGGAAGAGACCCAGTACTTC	CASSRAGEETQYF
TRBV5-6	TRBJ1-1	once	-	TGTGCCAGCAGCTCGTACTCGGTCATGAACACTGAAGCTTTCTTT	CASSSYSVMNTEAFF
TRBV2	TRBJ2-5	-	TRBD2	TGTGCCAGCAGGAGACTAGCGGGGGCCAACCAAGAGACCCAGTACTTC	CASRRLAGANQETQYF
TRBV7-6	TRBJ2-2	-	TRBD2	TGTGCCAGCAGCTTAGAACTAGCGGCGATGCACGGGGAGCTGTTTTTT	CASSLELAAMHGELFF
TRBV6-5	TRBJ1-2	few	TRBD1	TGTGCCAGCAGAGACTCAGGGGGCTTGGGCTACACCTTC	CASRDSGGLGYTF
TRBV2	TRBJ1-4	-	TRBD1	TGTGCCAGCAGCCTAGAACAGGGGGTCAATGAAAAACTGTTTTTT	CASSLEQGVNEKLFF